What follows are 18 T cell receptor beta chains derived from one specimen sequenced in a study of blood T cell repertoires in COVID-19. Generated by immunoSEQ multiplex PCR, the TCRdb table keeps only in-frame clones and is missing some. The repertoire holds around 84,000 clones, with around 86% as singletons. What was sequenced was peripheral blood. The receptors come from an elderly man with active or convalescent COVID-19.

V and J are TRBV5-4 and TRBJ2-1; D unclear. The germline V gene encodes CDR1 SGHNT and CDR2 YYREEE (reference sequence). The CDR3 contains 13 residues. V shed 5 bases and J shed 8 bases, with 14 bases lying between them. CDR3 bases: TGTGCCAGCAGTTTTCATGATGGGCATGAGCAGTTCTTC. It is translated as CASSFHDGHEQFF.

This chain joins TRBV5-4 and TRBJ2-1; tentatively, D is TRBD1 (6 bases). The ends were cut back, 0 bases at V and 6 bases at J, with 16 bases in the middle. The CDR3 length is 16 residues. In germline, CDR1 is SGHNT, CDR2 YYREEE (reference sequence). As DNA, the CDR3 is TGTGCCAGCAGCTTGGTCCCCCAGGGGAGATCCAATGAGCAGTTCTTC. Encoded protein: CASSLVPQGRSNEQFF. The variable domain in full, completed from reference TRBV5-4 and TRBJ2-1, reads ETGVTQSPTHLIKTRGQQVTLRCSSQSGHNTVSWYQQALGQGPQFIFQYYREEENGRGNFPPRFSGLQFPNYSSELNVNALELDDSALYLCASSLVPQGRSNEQFFGPGTRLTVL.

This chain links TRBV6-5 with TRBJ2-1, with D tentatively TRBD1 (5 bases). Trimming pared 6 bases from V and 5 bases from J, leaving 11 bases between. The length of the CDR3 is 13 residues. Germline CDR1 is MNHEY and CDR2 is SVGAGI. CDR3 sequence reads: CASRRQTDNEQFF. The CDR3 DNA is TGTGCCAGCAGACGACAGACCGACAATGAGCAGTTCTTC.

V and J are TRBV27 and TRBJ1-6; D uncertain. CDR1 is MNHEY and CDR2 is SMNVEV in the germline V gene (reference sequence). This CDR3 has 15 residues. The V end lost 0 bases, the J end lost 7 bases, and 10 bases lay between the germline ends. The CDR3 loop is CASSLSWTGNSPLHF. CDR3 DNA sequence: TGTGCCAGCAGTTTATCCTGGACGGGGAATTCACCCCTCCACTTT.

Concerning this clone: Relative to the germline gene, one junction end is altered; a read error may explain this. V gene TRBV18 combines with J gene TRBJ2-1, with 8 bases that match TRBD2. Germline V gene sequence: CDR1 KGHSH, CDR2 LQKENI. The CDR3 has 15 amino acids. The CDR3 loop is CASSVSGASNNEQFF. CDR3 sequence (DNA): TGTGCCAGCTCAGTTAGCGGGGCCTCCAACAATGAGCAGTTCTTC.

There are a few counts of this clone. This CDR3 reads CASSSTGDGEKLFF. DNA for the CDR3: TGTGCCAGTAGCTCGACAGGGGATGGAGAAAAACTGTTTTTT. The chain recombines TRBV19 with TRBJ1-4, with 8 bases matching TRBD1. Losses at the gene ends were 6 bases for V and 8 bases for J; bases not matched to a gene: 8. CDR3 length: 14 amino acids. Germline-derived CDR1 and CDR2 are LNHDA and SQIVND (reference sequence).

The V gene is TRBV5-1, the J gene TRBJ1-2, with TRBD1 identical over 9 bases. The CDR3 loop spans 15 amino acids. CDR1 is SGHRS and CDR2 is YFSETQ in the germline V gene. With V trimmed by 2 bases and J by 5 bases, 7 bases remained unmatched. The CDR3 nucleotides read TGCGCCAGCAGCTTTCAAGGACAGGGGCAATATGGCTACACCTTC. It specifies CASSFQGQGQYGYTF.

The gene calls are TRBV11-2 and TRBJ2-7, with D tentatively TRBD1 (6 bases). CDR1 and CDR2 from the germline V gene are SGHAT and FQNNGV. The length of the CDR3 is 15 residues. V lost 3 bases to trimming and J lost 3 bases, with 15 bases between them. The CDR3 loop reads CASSFVGGPYYEQYV. The CDR3 bases are TGTGCCAGCAGCTTTGTTGGGGGCCCTTACTACGAGCAGTACGTC.

The chain carries TRBV2 and TRBJ2-1, with 9 bases that match TRBD2. The V gene end was trimmed by 7 bases and the J gene end by 7 bases; junction bases not matched to a gene: 14. Germline-derived CDR1 and CDR2 are SNHLY and FYNNEI. The CDR3 consists of 16 residues. CDR3 nucleotide sequence: TGTGCCAGCAAACGATCGCTAGCGGGACCGGGGAATGAGCAGTTCTTC. Translated: CASKRSLAGPGNEQFF.

The rearrangement joins TRBV5-1 to TRBJ2-2; weak D call: TRBD1 (5 bases). Germline V gives CDR1 SGHRS, CDR2 YFSETQ. There are 14 residues in the CDR3. V lost 0 bases and J lost 6, with 9 bases in between. The CDR3: CASSLVGAAGELFF. CDR3 sequence (DNA): TGCGCCAGCAGCTTGGTTGGGGCGGCCGGGGAGCTGTTTTTT.

The J gene is TRBJ2-3, the V gene TRBV5-6, with D uncertain. V dropped 4 bases and J dropped 5 bases, with 5 bases sitting between them. This CDR3 has 11 amino acids. CDR1 is SGHDT, CDR2 YYEEEE, per germline. CDR3 loop: CASSLRDTQYF. CDR3 DNA sequence: TGTGCCAGCAGCCTCCGAGATACGCAGTATTTT. Looking up the rest from reference TRBV5-6 and TRBJ2-3 gives the full variable domain: DAGVTQSPTHLIKTRGQQVTLRCSPKSGHDTVSWYQQALGQGPQFIFQYYEEEERQRGNFPDRFSGHQFPNYSSELNVNALLLGDSALYLCASSLRDTQYFGPGTRLTVL.

This clone was counted a single time. The rearrangement uses TRBV3-1 (or the pseudogene TRBV3-2) and TRBJ1-2; no clear D. Trimming removed 5 bases from V and 8 bases from J, with 12 bases in between. CDR1 and CDR2 (germline): LGHDT, YNNKEL (reference sequence). The CDR3 contains 12 residues. The CDR3 DNA sequence: TGTGCCAGCAGCGGAGACGCTAGGGGCTACACCTTC. It is translated as CASSGDARGYTF.

The chain joins TRBV13 to TRBJ1-1; 9 bases match TRBD1. Germline CDR1 and CDR2: PRHDT and FYEKMQ (reference sequence). With V trimmed by 5 bases and J by 5 bases, 12 bases remained unmatched. The CDR3 is 16 residues long. The DNA of the CDR3 is TGTGCCAGCAGCCGTTCAAGACAGGGGGGGTATACTGAAGCTTTCTTT. Residues: CASSRSRQGGYTEAFF.

The chain links TRBV6-5 to TRBJ1-5; the D is unclear. With 10 bases removed from V and 2 bases from J, the gap between germline ends came to 12 bases. Germline V gives CDR1 MNHEY, CDR2 SVGAGI. The CDR3 contains 13 residues. The CDR3 spells CATAGGRNQPQHF. CDR3 nucleotides: TGTGCCACCGCTGGAGGGCGCAATCAGCCCCAGCATTTT.

This clone appeared once. The rearrangement joins TRBV5-1 to TRBJ1-1; possibly TRBD1 for D (6 bases). Germline CDR1 SGHRS, CDR2 YFSETQ. V lost 3 bases and J 5 bases, leaving 14 bases between the germline ends. The CDR3 spans 14 residues. CDR3 protein: CASSWDTSQTEAFF. Here the CDR3 DNA reads TGCGCCAGCAGCTGGGACACGAGTCAGACTGAAGCTTTCTTT.

This sequence joins TRBV5-1 and TRBJ2-3, with D maybe TRBD1 (6 bases). V lost 4 bases to trimming and J lost 0 bases, with 9 bases between them. The CDR3 runs 14 residues. The germline V gene has CDR1 SGHRS and CDR2 YFSETQ. This CDR3 reads CASSGQTSTDTQYF. The DNA of the CDR3 is TGCGCCAGCAGCGGACAGACTAGCACAGATACGCAGTATTTT.

The chain employs TRBV9 and TRBJ1-5, with D possibly TRBD1 on 6 matching bases. Trimming took off 7 bases at V and 0 bases at J, with 14 bases between the two ends. This CDR3 region has 15 residues. Germline V gene lookup returns CDR1 SGDLS and CDR2 YYNGEE. This CDR3 is CASGGQSNSNQPQHF. The CDR3 DNA follows: TGTGCCAGCGGAGGACAGAGTAATAGCAATCAGCCCCAGCATTTT.

This clone was seen once. The genes are TRBV9 and TRBJ1-1; D call uncertain. Trimming stripped 0 bases from V and 0 bases from J, with 12 bases between. This CDR3 spans 16 amino acids. Germline CDR1 and CDR2: SGDLS and YYNGEE. In DNA form, the CDR3 reads TGTGCCAGCAGCGTAGCCGGGGTCGGTATGAACACTGAAGCTTTCTTT. Protein: CASSVAGVGMNTEAFF.